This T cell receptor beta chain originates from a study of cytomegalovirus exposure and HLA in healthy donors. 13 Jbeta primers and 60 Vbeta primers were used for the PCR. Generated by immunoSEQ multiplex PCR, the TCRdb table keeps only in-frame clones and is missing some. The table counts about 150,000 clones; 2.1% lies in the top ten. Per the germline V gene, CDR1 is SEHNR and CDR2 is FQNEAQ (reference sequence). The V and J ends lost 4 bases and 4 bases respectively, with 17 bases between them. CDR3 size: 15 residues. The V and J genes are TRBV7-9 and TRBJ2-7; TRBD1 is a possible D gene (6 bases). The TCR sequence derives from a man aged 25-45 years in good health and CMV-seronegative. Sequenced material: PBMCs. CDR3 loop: CASSSPLGQIYEQYF. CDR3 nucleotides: TGTGCCAGCAGCTCTCCCCTAGGACAGATATACGAGCAGTACTTC. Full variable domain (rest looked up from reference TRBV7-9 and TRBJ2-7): DTGVSQNPRHKITKRGQNVTFRCDPISEHNRLYWYRQTLGQGPEFLTYFQNEAQLEKSRLLSDRFSAERPKGSFSTLEIQRTEQGDSAMYLCASSSPLGQIYEQYFGPGTRLTVT.